A single T cell receptor beta chain is shown here with its context. The antigen remains unidentified. This entry belongs to a study of T cells after yellow fever vaccination. Trimming left V 0 bases short and J 2 bases short, with 11 bases between. CDR3 length: 15 residues. Germline CDR1 reads SGHRS; CDR2 reads YFSETQ. Study-level findings and limits: Weaker, the secondary response peaked sooner, at day 5 versus 15. Some clonotypes, a small share, were shared between CD4 and CD8 compartments. Reappearance after the booster was seen for most primary-vaccination clones, at more than 95% CD4 and 80% to 90% CD8.

A universal primer site and UMIs were added as TCR cDNA was made by 5'RACE template switching. TCRdb re-analysed the 5' RACE reads in MiXCR, keeping a single row per CDR3 protein. Of about 630,000 distinct CDR3 sequences listed, approximately 13% are singletons. V usage is TRBV5-1 and J usage is TRBJ2-5; D may match TRBD1 or TRBD2 (5 bases each). The sequence came from a man aged 30 to 39 who received the YFV17D yellow fever vaccine. The source material was PBMCs, sampled on the day of the yellow fever booster vaccination. The CDR3 loop reads CASSLEVGPQETQYF. CDR3 nucleotide sequence: TGCGCCAGCAGCTTGGAGGTGGGACCTCAAGAGACCCAGTACTTC.